The sequence of this TCR beta chain was determined in a study of T-cell reconstitution after alpha-beta-depleted transplantation in children. This clonotype has just a few counts. CDR1 and CDR2 from the germline V gene are MGHRA and YSYEKL. After removal of 0 bases from V and 5 bases from J, the junction contained 6 bases not matched to a gene. CDR3 size: 16 residues. Researchers prepared the TCRbeta library using unique molecular identifiers, the study reports. TCRdb itself ran the PCR reads through MiXCR, one entry per CDR3 protein. Among about 540,000 distinct CDR3 sequences listed, 18% were seen once.

The sequencing used PBMCs from the stem cell graft donor, collected from the stem cell graft. This sequence originates from a human donor who donated a stem cell graft to a child with acute lymphoblastic leukemia. J is TRBJ2-1 and V is TRBV4-1; TRBD2 matches 8 bases. CDR3 sequence: CASSQEGLAGHNEQFF. In DNA form, the CDR3 reads TGCGCCAGCAGCCAAGAAGGCCTAGCGGGCCACAATGAGCAGTTCTTC.